This TCR beta chain was obtained from a study of blood T cell repertoires in COVID-19. Study context: Sites in the United States, Italy and Spain provided acute and convalescent COVID-19 samples. The analysed material was cDNA or gDNA that came from T cells, B-cell-depleted T cells, or PBMCs.

Per the original data handling: How many nucleated cells were present was estimated from reference gene primer amplification. TCRdb's copy holds only in-frame clones and misses some; the assay was immunoSEQ multiplex PCR. V, J and clone size derive from that table, while D and trimming were established from the DNA sequence. Among some 270,000 clones, approximately 92% were seen once, and the ten largest hold around 4.6%. Trimming pared 3 bases from V and 1 base from J, leaving 6 bases between. Germline values: CDR1 LNHDA, CDR2 SQIVND (reference sequence). CDR3 length equals 13 residues. Sequencing was done on a sample of peripheral blood. The TCR comes from a woman aged 35 to 49 who had recovered from COVID-19. The chain is built from TRBV19 and TRBJ2-5, with a tentative D call TRBD1 (5 bases). The CDR3 region is CASSIGAQETQYF. The CDR3 DNA follows: TGTGCCAGTAGTATTGGGGCCCAAGAGACCCAGTACTTC. Full variable domain (outside the CDR3, taken from reference TRBV19 and TRBJ2-5): DGGITQSPKYLFRKEGQNVTLSCEQNLNHDAMYWYRQDPGQGLRLIYYSQIVNDFQKGDIAEGYSVSREKKESFPLTVTSAQKNPTAFYLCASSIGAQETQYFGPGTRLLVL.